A selection of T cell receptor beta chains follows, all from one sample in a study of T cells in Graves' hyperthyroidism and ophthalmopathy. Using its own MiXCR run on the multiplex PCR reads, TCRdb lists one record per CDR3 protein. The data show approximately 25,000 distinct CDR3 sequences, with around 40% seen just once and 10% to 13% held by the top ten. The sequenced sample was blood. Receptor source: a young woman with Graves' hyperthyroidism. CDR3s include the opening cysteine and the closing phenylalanine or tryptophan. D genes are given only for firm matches. Rows give clone size only sometimes, using once, few, many, or a class for an expanded clone.

.	TRBV2	TRBJ1-5	.	TGTGCCAGCAGGGAAAATGACATAGCAGGTCAGCCCCAGCATTTT	CASRENDIAGQPQHF
.	TRBV10-1	TRBJ2-2	.	TGCGCCAGCATCCGGGGCCTCGGGGAGCTGTTTTTT	CASIRGLGELFF
TRBD2	TRBV25-1	TRBJ2-1	.	TGTGCTAGGGGACTACGCGCCATTGGGCAGTTCTTC	CARGLRAIGQFF
TRBD1	TRBV2	TRBJ1-3	once	TGTGCCAGCAGTGATAGGGGGCATGGCTACACCATATATTTT	CASSDRGHGYTIYF
TRBD2	TRBV6-4	TRBJ2-1	many	TGTGCCAGCAGTGTGGATAGCGGGAGTGGTGGAAATGAGCAGTTCTTC	CASSVDSGSGGNEQFF
TRBD2	TRBV7-2	TRBJ2-1	.	TGTGCCAGCAGCACACTAGCGGAAGACAATGAGCAGTTCTTC	CASSTLAEDNEQFF
TRBD2	TRBV6-4	TRBJ2-1	.	TGTGCCAGCAGTGACGGGACTAGCGGCAATGAGCAGTTCTTC	CASSDGTSGNEQFF
.	TRBV5-1	TRBJ1-1	many	TGCGCCAGCAGCTTGGAACCGGGGGGGATGAACACTGAAGCTTTCTTT	CASSLEPGGMNTEAFF
.	TRBV27	TRBJ2-1	many	TGTGCCAGCAGTTTATCGAAAGGGTTCGCACTAGATGAGCAGTTCTTC	CASSLSKGFALDEQFF
.	TRBV15	TRBJ2-7	.	TGTGCCACCAGCAGAGCCGCGGGGTACTTC	CATSRAAGYF
TRBD2	TRBV20-1	TRBJ2-1	.	TGCAGTGCTAGTCTAGCGGGAGGGTACGATGAGCAGTTCTTC	CSASLAGGYDEQFF
.	TRBV27	TRBJ2-7	many	TGTGCCAGCAGTTTTGGGGGAGACTCCGAGCAGTACTTC	CASSFGGDSEQYF
.	TRBV12-3/TRBV12-4	TRBJ2-7	many	TGTGCCAGCAGTTCAGGACAGCCCTACGAGCGGTACTTC	CASSSGQPYERYF
.	TRBV29-1	TRBJ1-3	once	TGCAGCGTAGCCGGGGGGGGCTCTGGAAACACCATATATTTT	CSVAGGGSGNTIYF
.	TRBV20-1	TRBJ2-5	many	TGCAGTGCTAGAAGTCTTCGAGAGACCCAGTACTTC	CSARSLRETQYF
.	TRBV28	TRBJ1-1	many	TGTGCCAGCAGCCAATGGATGAACACTGAAGCTTTCTTT	CASSQWMNTEAFF
TRBD2	TRBV5-1	TRBJ2-7	many	TGCGCCAGCAGGGCGGGAGGCCCTTACGAGCAGTACTTC	CASRAGGPYEQYF
TRBD1	TRBV27	TRBJ2-3	many	TGTGCCAGCGGACAGGACGCCCTGGGGGATACGCAGTATTTT	CASGQDALGDTQYF
.	TRBV29-1	TRBJ1-2	medium-sized	TGCAGCGTAGGAAGCAGATATAACTATGGCTACACCTTC	CSVGSRYNYGYTF
.	TRBV20-1	TRBJ2-2	.	TGCAGTGCTAGAACCTCTGGGGGGATAACCGGGGAGCTGTTTTTT	CSARTSGGITGELFF
.	TRBV7-2	TRBJ2-7	many	TGTGCCAGCAGCTTCCGGACGGGCGTAGGCTTCTTCTACGAGCAGTACTTC	CASSFRTGVGFFYEQYF
TRBD1	TRBV6-1	TRBJ2-1	many	TGTGCCAGCACTAGGGGGCTGGGATCCTACAATGAGCAGTTCTTC	CASTRGLGSYNEQFF
TRBD2	TRBV9	TRBJ2-2	many	TGTGCCAGCAGCTTCGCTCGGGAGGCCGCGAACACCGGGGAGCTGTTTTTT	CASSFAREAANTGELFF
TRBD2	TRBV27	TRBJ2-1	many	TGTGCCAGCAGTTTCGGGACTAGCGGGGGGAATGAGCAGTTCTTC	CASSFGTSGGNEQFF
.	TRBV5-6	TRBJ2-5	many	TGTGCCAGCAGCTTGGAACCAGCGGGTACCCAGTACTTC	CASSLEPAGTQYF
.	TRBV24-1	TRBJ1-1	once	TGTGCCACCAGTGACCTCCGGGACACGGGCGGAGCTTTCTTT	CATSDLRDTGGAFF
.	TRBV9	TRBJ1-5	.	TGTGCCAGCAGCGGCCCAATGGTGGGGCGGCAAGAGACCCAGCATTTT	CASSGPMVGRQETQHF
TRBD1	TRBV4-2	TRBJ2-7	.	TGTGCCAGCAGTCCCAAGGGGGGGGACAGGGGGCGCGAGCAGTACTTC	CASSPKGGDRGREQYF
TRBD2	TRBV24-1	TRBJ2-2	few	TGTGCCACCAGGACTAGCGGGACGGTCGGGGAGCTGTTTTTT	CATRTSGTVGELFF
TRBD1	TRBV20-1	TRBJ2-5	.	TGCAGTGCTAGTGTCCGGGACAGGGGAGAGACCCAGTACTTC	CSASVRDRGETQYF
TRBD1	TRBV20-1	TRBJ1-2	many	TGCAGTGCTGGATCGGGGGACAGGGGAGGCCTGTATGGCTACACCTTC	CSAGSGDRGGLYGYTF
.	TRBV7-9	TRBJ2-1	many	TGTGCCAGCAGCCCCCCGGGAAACTCCTACAATGAGCAGTTCTTC	CASSPPGNSYNEQFF